The sequence of this T cell receptor (beta chain) was determined in a study of CD8+ T cells in alopecia areata. Study-wide background: Each of the treated patients was given oral tofacitinib, 5 to 10 mg twice daily, for moderate-to-severe alopecia areata.

The CDR3 runs to 15 residues. J lost 6 bases, V lost 3 bases, and 8 bases had no gene match. In germline, CDR1 is SGHRS, CDR2 YFSETQ. In each case, RNA was isolated and then reverse transcribed into cDNA as the sequencing template. Profiling relied on immunoSEQ multiplex PCR, and the TCRdb table lists in-frame clones only, not all of them. Among 100,000 to 150,000 clones listed, about 57% were seen once. The receptor's source is a human donor with alopecia areata. The chain uses TRBV5-1 and TRBJ1-2; 10 positions agree with TRBD1. The sequencing here drew on CD4+ T cells sorted from blood, taken at week 0. As DNA, the CDR3 is TGCGCCAGCAGCTACACTACGGACAGGGGGAATGGCTACACCTTC. Its protein product is CASSYTTDRGNGYTF.